These 24 T cell receptor beta chains were all obtained from the same sample, sequenced in a study of shared clonotypes between healthy human individuals. CD45RO-negative CD8 cells positively selected for CCR7 made up the naive population, which excluded terminally differentiated effector memory CD45RA+ cells. Profiled with immunoSEQ multiplex PCR; TCRdb holds only in-frame clones, not every one. The data hold just over 2,000,000 clones, with less than 95% observed a single time. The sequenced material came from naive CD8+ T cells sorted from blood. The receptors were sampled from a man aged 18 to 30 in good health.

Details on this clone: This sample also contains other DNA sequences that code for the same CDR3. V and J are TRBV5-6 and TRBJ2-7, with D maybe TRBD2 (5 bases). This CDR3 has 12 amino acids. Germline CDR1 reads SGHDT; CDR2 reads YYEEEE. V was clipped by 2 bases and J by 4 bases, with 7 bases between them. The CDR3 region has the DNA TGTGCCAGCAGCTTTACGGGGTACGAGCAGTACTTC. Amino acid sequence: CASSFTGYEQYF.

On this clone: The junction and the germline gene differ at one end; a read error may be behind it. The chain is built from TRBV4-3 and TRBJ2-5; perhaps TRBD2 as D (5 bases). The CDR3 has 13 amino acids. Germline V CDR1 and CDR2: LGHNA, YSLEER. This CDR3 is CASSQEDFGPQHF. CDR3 nucleotide sequence: TGCGCCAGCAGCCAAGAGGACTTTGGGCCGCAGCACTTC.

J is TRBJ2-3 and V is TRBV4-1; D unresolved. This CDR3 comprises 15 residues. The germline V gene encodes CDR1 MGHRA and CDR2 YSYEKL. With 1 base removed from V and 0 bases from J, the gap between germline ends came to 8 bases. The CDR3 sequence: CASSQGASSTDTQYF. In DNA, the CDR3 is TGCGCCAGCAGCCAAGGCGCCTCTAGCACAGATACGCAGTATTTT.

The chain recombines TRBV27 with TRBJ2-1, with 8 bases fitting TRBD1. The CDR3 extends over 13 amino acids. Germline CDR1 and CDR2: MNHEY and SMNVEV (reference sequence). Unmatched junction bases numbered 5, after V lost 5 bases and J lost 8 bases. The CDR3 DNA reads TGTGCCAGCAGTCCGGACAGGGCATATGAGCAGTTCTTC. Protein sequence: CASSPDRAYEQFF.

The V gene is TRBV4-3, the J gene TRBJ1-1; weak D call: TRBD1 (5 bases). The CDR3 covers 13 residues. The germline CDR1 and CDR2 sequences are LGHNA and YSLEER. Trimming left V 1 base short and J 4 bases short, with 7 bases between. The CDR3 DNA follows: TGCGCCAGCAGCCAAGGGAGGGGCACTGAAGCTTTCTTT. Protein: CASSQGRGTEAFF.

This chain joins TRBV6-5 and TRBJ2-1; D remains ambiguous. The CDR3 consists of 14 residues. Deletions cut 5 bases from V and 5 bases from J, with 13 bases between. Germline CDR1 MNHEY, CDR2 SVGAGI. Written as DNA, the CDR3 is TGTGCCAGCAGTGACATGGGGTCGAACAATGAGCAGTTCTTC. Its translation is CASSDMGSNNEQFF.

The chain links TRBV28 to TRBJ2-7; D may correspond to TRBD1 or TRBD2 (5 bases each). V was trimmed by 8 bases and J by 6 bases, leaving 11 bases between them. Germline V gene sequence: CDR1 MDHEN, CDR2 SYDVKM. The CDR3 is made up of 11 amino acids. In DNA, the CDR3 is TGTGCCAGCCTATCCGGGACCGAGCAGTACTTC. Protein sequence: CASLSGTEQYF. Supplemented by reference TRBV28 and TRBJ2-7, the full variable domain reads DVKVTQSSRYLVKRTGEKVFLECVQDMDHENMFWYRQDPGLGLRLIYFSYDVKMKEKGDIPEGYSVSREKKERFSLILESASTNQTSMYLCASLSGTEQYFGPGTRLTVT.

The chain carries TRBV25-1 and TRBJ2-2, with D perhaps given as TRBD1 or TRBD2 (5 bases each). The CDR3 length is 14 residues. Between the trimmed V and J ends, which lost 7 bases and 3 bases, there was a span of 12 bases. CDR1 and CDR2 from the germline V gene are MGHDK and SYGVNS. The CDR3 DNA is TGTGCCAGCACCAGGGACGTTGACACCGGGGAGCTGTTTTTT. This gives the protein CASTRDVDTGELFF.

The V and J genes are TRBV7-9 and TRBJ2-1; D gene ambiguous. Germline-derived CDR1 and CDR2 are SEHNR and FQNEAQ (reference sequence). The CDR3 totals 12 residues. The ends were cut back, 3 bases at V and 7 bases at J, with 7 bases in the middle. The CDR3, as DNA: TGTGCCAGCAGCTTTCCAAGGAATGAGCAGTTCTTC. It encodes CASSFPRNEQFF.

The chain recombines TRBV6-1 with TRBJ1-5; D is perhaps TRBD1 (5 bases). The CDR3 spans 14 residues. V was shortened by 1 base and J by 4 bases, with 8 bases between the two germline ends. Per germline, CDR1 MNHNS and CDR2 SASEGT. CDR3 nucleotide sequence: TGTGCCAGCAGTGAAGGGCAGGGAAATCAGCCCCAGCATTTT. It specifies CASSEGQGNQPQHF.

With regard to this clone: This sample includes further DNA sequences coding for the same CDR3. V and J are TRBV11-3 and TRBJ2-2; 8 nucleotides line up with TRBD1. The germline V gene has CDR1 SGHNT and CDR2 YENEEA. V lost 5 bases and J lost 2; bases outside the gene matches: 7. The CDR3 consists of 16 residues. CDR3 amino acids: CASSRWTGPNTGELFF. The CDR3 nucleotides are TGTGCCAGCAGCCGATGGACAGGGCCTAACACCGGGGAGCTGTTTTTT.

The rearrangement uses TRBV6-5 and TRBJ1-1; D perhaps matches TRBD1 (5 bases). V was shortened by 4 bases and J by 0 bases, with 9 bases between the two germline ends. The CDR3 sequence is 14 residues long. CDR1 is MNHEY, CDR2 SVGAGI, per germline. The CDR3 DNA is TGTGCCAGCAGTTGGGGCACCCTGAACACTGAAGCTTTCTTT. Translated: CASSWGTLNTEAFF.

This clone was observed a handful of times. The CDR3 DNA follows: TGTGCCAGCTGGGACAGGGATAATTCACCCCTCCACTTT. Translation: CASWDRDNSPLHF. The chain carries TRBV19 and TRBJ1-6; 9 bases fit TRBD1. CDR3 length: 13 residues. V lost 9 bases, J lost 5 bases, and 2 bases stayed unmatched. Germline CDR1 LNHDA, CDR2 SQIVND (reference sequence).

With regard to this clone: The sample holds other DNA sequences that translate to the same CDR3. The chain carries TRBV27 and TRBJ2-5; 12 bases match TRBD1. CDR3 size: 14 residues. The V and J ends lost 6 bases and 3 bases, in that order; junction bases with no gene match: 2. Germline V lookup: CDR1 MNHEY, CDR2 SMNVEV (reference sequence). Here the CDR3 DNA reads TGTGCCAGCAGGGGGACAGGGGGCGAAGAGACCCAGTACTTC. It encodes CASRGTGGEETQYF.

J is TRBJ2-7 and V is TRBV29-1; D gene uncertain. The germline V gene encodes CDR1 SQVTM and CDR2 ANQGSEA. This CDR3 has 11 residues. Trimming removed 2 bases at V and 3 bases at J, with 5 bases between. CDR3 DNA: TGCAGCGTTGAACTAAGCTACGAGCAGTACTTC. This gives the protein CSVELSYEQYF.

The chain uses TRBV7-6 and TRBJ2-2; no reliable D call. CDR3 length: 12 amino acids. CDR1 SGHVS and CDR2 FNYEAQ come from the germline V gene. Trimming cost V 1 base and J 7 bases, with 4 bases left between them. This chain's CDR3 is CASSLVGGELFF. For the CDR3, the DNA is TGTGCCAGCAGCTTAGTTGGCGGGGAGCTGTTTTTT.

V is TRBV27 and J is TRBJ2-1; possibly TRBD1 for D (6 bases). V shed 8 bases and J shed 9 bases, with 20 bases lying between them. Germline CDR1 and CDR2: MNHEY and SMNVEV (reference sequence). This CDR3 contains 14 residues. The CDR3 region has the DNA TGTGCCAGCCAGGACGGGACATGGACCAGTGAGCAGTTCTTC. Protein sequence: CASQDGTWTSEQFF.

This clone was recorded only once. This chain's CDR3 is CARPNPLSEETQYF. The CDR3 nucleotides are TGCGCCAGGCCTAATCCGCTGAGCGAAGAGACCCAGTACTTC. V gene TRBV5-1 combines with J gene TRBJ2-5; D gene uncertain. V lost 8 bases and J lost 3, with 17 bases in between. CDR3 length equals 14 residues. From germline, CDR1 is SGHRS and CDR2 YFSETQ.

This chain connects TRBV9 to TRBJ1-1; 8 positions agree with TRBD1. Germline-derived CDR1 and CDR2 are SGDLS and YYNGEE. V gave up 3 bases and J gave up 3 bases; unmatched junction bases: 7. The CDR3 is 15 amino acids. The CDR3 coding sequence is TGTGCCAGCAGCGATAGGACAGGGTGGGACACTGAAGCTTTCTTT. It yields the protein CASSDRTGWDTEAFF.

V gene TRBV12-5 combines with J gene TRBJ1-5; unclear D gene. This CDR3 is 14 amino acids long. From germline, CDR1 is LGHNT and CDR2 FRNRAP. The V and J ends lost 5 bases and 0 bases respectively, with 8 bases between them. The CDR3 loop is CASGDGYSNQPQHF. Here the CDR3 DNA reads TGTGCTAGTGGTGACGGTTATAGCAATCAGCCCCAGCATTTT.

V and J are TRBV27 and TRBJ1-6; no clear D. The germline gives CDR1 MNHEY, CDR2 SMNVEV (reference sequence). The V end lost 5 bases, the J end lost 14 bases, and 16 bases lay between the germline ends. The CDR3 covers 13 residues. CDR3: CASSPAVNSALHF. Here the CDR3 DNA reads TGTGCCAGCAGTCCGGCCGTGAATTCGGCCCTCCACTTT.

The genes are TRBV5-6 and TRBJ2-5; D might be TRBD2 (5 bases). V gave up 4 bases and J gave up 0 bases, with 16 bases separating them. The CDR3 has 16 amino acids. Germline V gene data show CDR1 as SGHDT and CDR2 as YYEEEE. For the CDR3, the DNA is TGTGCCAGCAGCCGAAACCCTCCGGACTACCAAGAGACCCAGTACTTC. It encodes CASSRNPPDYQETQYF.

The rearrangement joins TRBV9 to TRBJ1-2; TRBD1 is a possible D gene (6 bases). Trimming removed 0 bases at V and 0 bases at J, with 12 bases between. The CDR3 consists of 16 residues. The V gene's germline CDR1 is SGDLS and CDR2 YYNGEE. The CDR3 nucleotides are TGTGCCAGCAGCGTAGGATCGACAGGACCTAACTATGGCTACACCTTC. It yields the protein CASSVGSTGPNYGYTF.

As DNA, the CDR3 is TGTGCCAGCAGTGTGTTAGGGGAGGGGACAGGGGTTTATGGCTACACCTTC. This sequence encodes CASSVLGEGTGVYGYTF. This chain connects TRBV6-1 to TRBJ1-2; 10 bases fit TRBD1. This CDR3 region has 17 residues. The trim removed 4 bases at V and 5 bases at J, leaving 13 bases unmatched. Germline V gene lookup returns CDR1 MNHNS and CDR2 SASEGT.